Described below is a single T cell receptor (beta chain) sequence and its context. Random hexamers primed reverse transcription of about 0.45 to 1 ug RNA. Via MiXCR, TCRdb re-called the immunoSEQ multiplex PCR reads, giving one row per CDR3 protein. The sample shows roughly 130,000 distinct CDR3 sequences, 85% to 95% of them seen only once. V was pared by 6 bases and J by 0 bases, with 6 bases between. This CDR3 region has 13 residues. The data were taken from a study of CD8 T cells in Susac syndrome. At the level of the study: When their blood was taken, the Susac syndrome patients had either not yet had any therapy, were taking corticosteroids, or were taking intravenous immunoglobulin alone.

The sequenced target, TCR beta, came from blood CD8+ and CD4+ T cells. This TCR derives from a human donor with Susac syndrome. Specimen: CD8+ T cells from PBMCs. This chain joins TRBV12-3 or TRBV12-4 and TRBJ1-5; D remains unclear. The CDR3 spells CASSLSSNQPQHF. DNA of the CDR3: TGTGCCAGCAGCTTAAGTAGCAATCAGCCCCAGCATTTT.